These T cell receptor beta chains were read from a single sample in a study of CD8 T cells in ankylosing spondylitis. TCRdb used MiXCR to reprocess the 5' RACE reads, holding one entry per CDR3 protein. The profile shows about 69,000 distinct CDR3 sequences, roughly 5.2% of them singletons. Source material: blood, either unsorted or a sorted T cell fraction (not recorded which). Every receptor here comes from a male donor with ankylosing spondylitis or in good health (not recorded which). CDR3s include the opening cysteine and the closing phenylalanine or tryptophan. D genes are given only for firm matches. The size entry is marked missing in some rows and otherwise reads once, few, many or a size class.

j_call | clone_size | d_call | v_call | cdr3_aa | cdr3_nt
TRBJ1-3 | many | NA | TRBV18 | CASSPPEGGNTIYF | TGTGCCAGCTCACCACCAGAAGGGGGAAACACCATATATTTT
TRBJ1-4 | many | NA | TRBV7-2 | CASSPRTNEKLFF | TGTGCCAGCAGCCCTAGAACTAATGAAAAACTGTTTTTT
TRBJ2-7 | NA | NA | TRBV3-1 | CASCQDQGTGGLYEQYF | TGTGCCAGCTGCCAAGATCAAGGAACAGGAGGACTGTACGAGCAGTACTTC
TRBJ2-2 | many | NA | TRBV24-1 | CATSDGGLSSNTGELFF | TGTGCCACCAGTGATGGGGGACTCTCCTCGAACACCGGGGAGCTGTTTTTT
TRBJ2-1 | many | NA | TRBV6-2/TRBV6-3 | CASRDGTQQFF | TGTGCCAGCAGGGACGGGACTCAGCAGTTCTTC
TRBJ1-5 | many | TRBD1 | TRBV19 | CASSNPGDSIYSNQPQHF | TGTGCCAGTAGTAACCCTGGGGACAGCATCTATAGCAATCAGCCCCAGCATTTT
TRBJ1-1 | many | NA | TRBV28 | CASSTGRLLAFF | TGTGCCAGCAGTACAGGGAGGCTTTTAGCTTTCTTT
TRBJ2-1 | many | TRBD2 | TRBV20-1 | CSALSSGTSGNEQFF | TGCAGTGCTCTTAGTTCCGGGACTAGCGGCAATGAGCAGTTCTTC
TRBJ1-2 | many | TRBD1 | TRBV12-3/TRBV12-4 | CASSPGTGGDYTF | TGTGCCAGCAGTCCCGGGACAGGGGGCGACTACACCTTC
TRBJ2-7 | many | TRBD2 | TRBV6-2/TRBV6-3 | CASRTLAGGIYEQYF | TGTGCCAGCAGAACTCTAGCGGGGGGGATCTACGAGCAGTACTTC
TRBJ2-3 | many | NA | TRBV11-2 | CASSPMGGTDTQYF | TGTGCCAGCAGCCCCATGGGGGGCACAGATACGCAGTATTTT
TRBJ2-2 | many | NA | TRBV20-1 | CSAPEGSKGPNTGELFF | TGCAGTGCCCCGGAAGGTAGTAAGGGGCCAAACACCGGGGAGCTGTTTTTT
TRBJ2-2 | many | TRBD2 | TRBV24-1 | CATSALGLAGGNTGELFF | TGTGCCACCAGTGCCCTGGGACTAGCGGGGGGGAACACCGGGGAGCTGTTTTTT
TRBJ2-7 | many | NA | TRBV15 | CATSQGQLLSYEQYF | TGTGCCACCTCCCAGGGGCAGTTATTATCCTACGAGCAGTACTTC
TRBJ1-1 | NA | NA | TRBV8-2 | CGDGKMNTEAFF | TGTGGGGACGGCAAAATGAACACTGAAGCTTTCTTT
TRBJ2-1 | NA | NA | TRBV12-3/TRBV12-4 | CASSLSPYNEQFF | TGTGCCAGCAGTTTATCGCCCTACAATGAGCAGTTCTTC
TRBJ1-1 | many | NA | TRBV28 | CASVFTGGTEAFF | TGTGCCAGCGTCTTCACCGGAGGAACTGAAGCTTTCTTT
TRBJ1-1 | many | NA | TRBV25-1 | CASGFGGRGTEAFF | TGTGCCAGCGGGTTTGGGGGGAGAGGCACTGAAGCTTTCTTT
TRBJ2-7 | many | NA | TRBV18 | CASSPGREFYEQYF | TGTGCCAGCTCACCAGGGCGGGAATTCTACGAGCAGTACTTC
TRBJ1-1 | many | NA | TRBV5-1 | CASSGLTGDTEAFF | TGCGCCAGCAGCGGTTTAACAGGAGACACTGAAGCTTTCTTT
TRBJ2-5 | many | TRBD2 | TRBV10-3 | CAISVGGNQQETQYF | TGTGCCATCAGCGTCGGGGGGAACCAGCAAGAGACCCAGTACTTC
TRBJ1-5 | many | TRBD1 | TRBV20-1 | CSARDPKGAGQPQHF | TGCAGTGCTAGAGACCCGAAGGGGGCTGGACAGCCCCAGCATTTT
TRBJ2-7 | many | TRBD1 | TRBV20-1 | CSASPTGVDEQYF | TGCAGTGCTAGCCCCACAGGGGTCGACGAGCAGTACTTC
TRBJ1-6 | many | TRBD1 | TRBV5-1 | CASTPGQGYSPLHF | TGCGCCAGCACTCCGGGACAGGGCTATTCACCCCTCCACTTT
TRBJ2-7 | many | NA | TRBV3-1 | CASSRIDEQYF | TGTGCCAGCAGCCGAATTGACGAGCAGTACTTC
TRBJ2-2 | many | NA | TRBV11-2 | CASSLEGPGTGELFF | TGTGCCAGCAGCTTAGAAGGGCCAGGCACCGGGGAGCTGTTTTTT
TRBJ2-5 | many | NA | TRBV12-5 | CASGLVLGDETQYF | TGTGCTAGTGGTTTGGTACTGGGGGATGAGACCCAGTACTTC
TRBJ2-3 | few | TRBD2 | TRBV5-1 | CASSFPGGGGAGTQYF | TGCGCCAGCAGCTTCCCTGGCGGCGGGGGGGCAGGTACGCAGTATTTT
TRBJ2-3 | many | TRBD2 | TRBV5-1 | CASSPPAASGGTDTQYF | TGCGCCAGCAGTCCACCCGCCGCCAGCGGGGGTACAGATACGCAGTATTTT
TRBJ1-2 | many | NA | TRBV28 | CASRRVYYYGYTF | TGTGCCAGCCGGAGGGTATACTACTATGGCTACACCTTC
TRBJ2-6 | many | NA | TRBV5-1 | CASSLALGDTSSSGANVLTF | TGCGCCAGCAGCTTGGCTTTGGGGGACACTAGTTCCTCTGGGGCCAACGTCCTGACTTTC
TRBJ1-2 | many | NA | TRBV4-1 | CASSQEGRIYGYTF | TGCGCCAGCAGCCAAGAAGGGCGGATTTATGGCTACACCTTC
TRBJ2-2 | many | NA | TRBV24-1 | CATSETRANTGELFF | TGTGCCACCAGTGAAACCCGGGCGAACACCGGGGAGCTGTTTTTT
TRBJ2-7 | NA | NA | TRBV20-1 | CSSRGNFPGLAILTYEQYF | TGCAGTTCTAGAGGCAACTTTCCGGGGTTGGCGATCTTAACCTACGAGCAGTACTTC
TRBJ1-1 | many | NA | TRBV20-1 | CSATNTEAFF | TGCAGTGCCACAAACACTGAAGCTTTCTTT
TRBJ1-6 | many | NA | TRBV6-5 | CASSYSGQENSPLHF | TGTGCCAGCAGTTACTCGGGGCAGGAAAATTCACCCCTCCACTTT
TRBJ1-1 | NA | TRBD1 | TRBV30 | CAWSATSGQMNNEAFF | TGTGCCTGGAGTGCAACTTCGGGACAGATGAACAATGAAGCTTTCTTT